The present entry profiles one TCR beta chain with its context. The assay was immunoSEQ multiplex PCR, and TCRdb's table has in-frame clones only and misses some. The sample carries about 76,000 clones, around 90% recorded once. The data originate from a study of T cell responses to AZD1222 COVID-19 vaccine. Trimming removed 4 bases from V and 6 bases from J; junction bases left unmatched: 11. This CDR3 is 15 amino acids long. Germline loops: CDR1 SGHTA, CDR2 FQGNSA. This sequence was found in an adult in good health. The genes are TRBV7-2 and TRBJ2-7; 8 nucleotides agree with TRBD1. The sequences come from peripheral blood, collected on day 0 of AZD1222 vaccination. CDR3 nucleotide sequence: TGTGCCAGCAGCTCCCAAACAGGGGGTACACGCGAGCAGTACTTC. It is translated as CASSSQTGGTREQYF.